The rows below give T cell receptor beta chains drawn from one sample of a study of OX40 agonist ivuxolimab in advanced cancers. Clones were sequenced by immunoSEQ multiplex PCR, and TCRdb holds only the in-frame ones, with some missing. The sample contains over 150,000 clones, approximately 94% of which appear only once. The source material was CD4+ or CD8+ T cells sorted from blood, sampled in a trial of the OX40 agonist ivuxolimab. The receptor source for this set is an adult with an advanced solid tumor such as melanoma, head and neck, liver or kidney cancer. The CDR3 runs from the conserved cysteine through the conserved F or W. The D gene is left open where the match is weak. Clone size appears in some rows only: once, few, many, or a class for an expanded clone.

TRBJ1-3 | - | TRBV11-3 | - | TGTGCCAGCAGCTTAGTAACCCCGCACAGGACCTCTGGAAACACCATATATTTT | CASSLVTPHRTSGNTIYF
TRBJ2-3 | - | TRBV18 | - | TGTGCCAGCTCACCGAGAAGAGCGCAAGTCACAGATACGCAGTATTTT | CASSPRRAQVTDTQYF
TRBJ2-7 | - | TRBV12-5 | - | TGTGCTAGTTCCAGCGGTGACCTCTCCTACGAGCAGTACTTC | CASSSGDLSYEQYF
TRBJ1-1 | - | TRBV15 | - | TGTGCCACCACCATTGGGGGTAGAACTGAAGCTTTCTTT | CATTIGGRTEAFF
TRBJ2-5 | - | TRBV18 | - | TGTGCCAGCTCACTGACACCAAACTGGGGCCGCCAAGAGACCCAGTACTTC | CASSLTPNWGRQETQYF
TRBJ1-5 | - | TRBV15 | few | TGTGCCACCAGCCCCCGGACGGGCGGGTATTCGGGTGGTCAGCCCCAGCATTTT | CATSPRTGGYSGGQPQHF
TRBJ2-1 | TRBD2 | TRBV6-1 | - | TGTGCCAGCAGTAAAGCCGGGACTAGCGGGGGCAATGAGCAGTTCTTC | CASSKAGTSGGNEQFF
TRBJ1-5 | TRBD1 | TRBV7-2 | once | TGTGCCAGCAGCCCACAGGGGGTCCAGCCCCAGCATTTT | CASSPQGVQPQHF
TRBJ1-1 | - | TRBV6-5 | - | TGTGCCAGCAGTTACTGGGGGGTAAACACTGAAGCTTTCTTT | CASSYWGVNTEAFF
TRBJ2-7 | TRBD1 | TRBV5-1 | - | TGCGCCAGCAGTCACTTCGACAGGGACTCCTACGAGCAGTACTTC | CASSHFDRDSYEQYF
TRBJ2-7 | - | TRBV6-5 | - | TGTGCCAGCAGTTATGTGGGGGGTGGCTCCTACGAGCAGTACTTC | CASSYVGGGSYEQYF
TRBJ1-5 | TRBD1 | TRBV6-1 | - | TGTGCCAGCAGCCCCGGGACAGGGGTTCAGCCCCAGCATTTT | CASSPGTGVQPQHF
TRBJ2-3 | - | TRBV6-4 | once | TGTGCCAGCAGTGACCAGGGAAATACGCAGTATTTT | CASSDQGNTQYF
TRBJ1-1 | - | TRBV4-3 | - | TGCGCCAGCAGCCGGTGGGAGAACACTGAAGCTTTCTTT | CASSRWENTEAFF
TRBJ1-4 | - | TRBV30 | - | TGTGCCTGGAGGGGACCTGCAACTAATGAAAAACTGTTTTTT | CAWRGPATNEKLFF
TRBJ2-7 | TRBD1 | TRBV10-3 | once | TGTGCCATCAGTGACGGGACAGTGCCCTACGAGCAGTACTTC | CAISDGTVPYEQYF
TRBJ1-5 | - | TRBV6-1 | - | TGTGCCAGCAGTGGCAGGGTGGCAGGCAATCAGCCCCAGCATTTT | CASSGRVAGNQPQHF
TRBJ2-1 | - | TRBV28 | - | TGTGCCAGCAGTCCATCTGGTCCGGTCAGCTCCTACAATGAGCAGTTCTTC | CASSPSGPVSSYNEQFF
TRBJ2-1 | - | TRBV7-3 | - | TGTGCCAGCAGCTTTAGGGAGGGGGCTAGCTCCTACAATGAGCAGTTCTTC | CASSFREGASSYNEQFF
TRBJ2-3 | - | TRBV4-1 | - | TGCGCCAGCAGCCAAGGTCCGTATCTACAAGATACGCAGTATTTT | CASSQGPYLQDTQYF
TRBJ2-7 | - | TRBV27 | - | TGTGCCAGCAGTCCAACAAGAACAACCCCCTACGAGCAGTACTTC | CASSPTRTTPYEQYF
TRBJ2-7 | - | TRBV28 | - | TGTGCCAGCAGCCGGGGTAGCGTCGCCGAGCAGTACTTC | CASSRGSVAEQYF
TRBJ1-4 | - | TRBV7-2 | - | TGTGCCAGCAGCCCCGGTGGAAAAAATGAAAAACTGTTTTTT | CASSPGGKNEKLFF